The entry below gives a single T cell receptor (beta chain) sequence along with its context. V was clipped by 4 bases and J by 2 bases; unmatched bases: 14. This CDR3 has 18 amino acids. This record comes from a study of T cells after yellow fever vaccination. Each CDR3 protein is one row after TCRdb ran MiXCR on the 5' RACE reads. Among 500,000 to 700,000 distinct CDR3 sequences, 19% were seen once, and the ten largest hold roughly an eighth. The starting material was PBMCs, obtained 15 days after the yellow fever booster vaccination. The TCR originated in a man aged 30 to 45 who received the YFV17D yellow fever vaccine. V and J are TRBV5-3 and TRBJ2-1; 8 bases are a match to TRBD1. TRBV5-3 qualifies as an ORF whose function is uncertain. The chain's CDR3 is CARSPDPRTGSAYNEQFF. The CDR3 coding sequence is TGTGCCAGAAGCCCAGACCCTAGGACAGGGTCGGCCTACAATGAGCAGTTCTTC.